What follows describes a single T cell receptor (beta chain). Its matching antigen is unknown. This sample stems from a study of cytotoxic CD8 clonotypes in ibrutinib-treated CLL. Study outcomes and limitations: Before falling back toward baseline at progression, clonality had risen at the time of ibrutinib response.

Some clones are missing from TCRdb's copy, which holds only in-frame ones; the method was immunoSEQ multiplex PCR. There are around 310,000 clones in the sample; 80% occur only once, and over 5% lies in the top ten. The CDR3 is 12 amino acids. Trimming cost V 2 bases and J 5 bases, with 6 bases left between them. Germline V gives CDR1 SGHDN, CDR2 FVKESK. The sample consisted of PBMCs, taken before ibrutinib treatment. The receptor's source is a human donor with chronic lymphocytic leukemia. The gene calls are TRBV14 and TRBJ1-2, with D uncertain. The CDR3 reads CASSQRGYGYTF. The CDR3 bases are TGTGCCAGCAGCCAACGGGGTTATGGCTACACCTTC.